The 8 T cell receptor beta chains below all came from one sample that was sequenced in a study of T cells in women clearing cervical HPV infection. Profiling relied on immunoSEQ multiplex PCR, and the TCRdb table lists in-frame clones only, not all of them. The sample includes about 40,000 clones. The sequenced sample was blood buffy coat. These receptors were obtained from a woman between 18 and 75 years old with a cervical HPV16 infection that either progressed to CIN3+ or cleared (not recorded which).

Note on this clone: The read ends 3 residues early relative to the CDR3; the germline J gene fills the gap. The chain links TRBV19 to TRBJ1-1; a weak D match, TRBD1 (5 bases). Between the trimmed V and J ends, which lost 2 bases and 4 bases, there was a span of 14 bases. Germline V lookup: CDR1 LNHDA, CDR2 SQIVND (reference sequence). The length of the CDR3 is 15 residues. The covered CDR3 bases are TGTGCCAGTAGTATAAGAGGGGTGACGGGCACTGAA. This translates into CASSIRGVTGTE. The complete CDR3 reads CASSIRGVTGTEAFF.

CDR3: CASSQDRGPDYGYTF. Partial CDR3 DNA: TGTGCCAGCAGCCAAGATAGGGGCCCAGACTATGGC. V is TRBV4-2 and J is TRBJ1-2; the D gene is possibly TRBD1 (5 bases). The CDR3 extends 3 residues past the end of the read, so its final part is completed from the germline J gene. The V gene's germline CDR1 is LGHNA and CDR2 YNFKEQ. Trimming cost V 0 bases and J 3 bases, with 11 bases left between them. CDR3 length: 15 residues.

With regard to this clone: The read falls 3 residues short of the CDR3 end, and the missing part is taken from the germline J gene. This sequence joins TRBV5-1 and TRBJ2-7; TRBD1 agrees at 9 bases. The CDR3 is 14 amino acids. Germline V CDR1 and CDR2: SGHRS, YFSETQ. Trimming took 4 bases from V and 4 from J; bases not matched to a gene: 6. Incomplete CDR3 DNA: TGCGCCAGCAGCGCCGGGACAGGGTCTTACGAG. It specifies CASSAGTGSYE. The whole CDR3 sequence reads CASSAGTGSYEQYF.

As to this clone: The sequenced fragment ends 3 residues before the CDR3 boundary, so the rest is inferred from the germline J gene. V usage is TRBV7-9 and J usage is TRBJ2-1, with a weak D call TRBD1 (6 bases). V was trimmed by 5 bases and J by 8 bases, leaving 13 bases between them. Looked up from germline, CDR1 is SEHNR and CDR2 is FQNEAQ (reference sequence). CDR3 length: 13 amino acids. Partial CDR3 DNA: TGTGCCAGCAGCCGGGTTACAGGGCATGAG. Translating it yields CASSRVTGHE. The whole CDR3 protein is CASSRVTGHEQFF.

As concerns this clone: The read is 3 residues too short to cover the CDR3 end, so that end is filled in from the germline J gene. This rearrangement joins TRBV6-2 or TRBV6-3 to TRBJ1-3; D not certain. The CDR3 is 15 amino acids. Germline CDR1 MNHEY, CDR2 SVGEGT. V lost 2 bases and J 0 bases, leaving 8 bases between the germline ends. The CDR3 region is CASSYRGGSGNTIYF. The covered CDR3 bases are TGTGCCAGCAGTTACCGCGGAGGCTCTGGAAACACC.

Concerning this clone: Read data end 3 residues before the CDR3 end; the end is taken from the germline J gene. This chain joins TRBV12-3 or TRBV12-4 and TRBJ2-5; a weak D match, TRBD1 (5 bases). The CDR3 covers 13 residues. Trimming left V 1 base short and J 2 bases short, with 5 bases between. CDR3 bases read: TGTGCCAGCAGTTTAGACAGGCAAGAGACC. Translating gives CASSLDRQET. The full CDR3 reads CASSLDRQETQYF.

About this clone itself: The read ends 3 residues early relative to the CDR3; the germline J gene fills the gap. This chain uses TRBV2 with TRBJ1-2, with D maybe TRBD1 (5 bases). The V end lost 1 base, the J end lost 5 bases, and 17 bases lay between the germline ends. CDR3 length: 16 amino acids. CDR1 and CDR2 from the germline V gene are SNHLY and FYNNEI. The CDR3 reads CASSEVSGGVHYGYTF. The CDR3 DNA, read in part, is TGTGCCAGCAGTGAAGTTTCTGGGGGGGTTCATTATGGC. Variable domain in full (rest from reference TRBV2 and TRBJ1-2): EPEVTQTPSHQVTQMGQEVILRCVPISNHLYFYWYRQILGQKVEFLVSFYNNEISEKSEIFDDQFSVERPDGSNFTLKIRSTKLEDSAMYFCASSEVSGGVHYGYTFGSGTRLTVV.

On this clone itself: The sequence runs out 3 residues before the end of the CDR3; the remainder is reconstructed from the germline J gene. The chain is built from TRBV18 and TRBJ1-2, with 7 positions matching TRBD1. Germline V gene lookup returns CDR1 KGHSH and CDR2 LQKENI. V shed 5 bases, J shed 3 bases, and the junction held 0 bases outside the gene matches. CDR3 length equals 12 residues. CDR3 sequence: CASSTGDYGYTF. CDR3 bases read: TGTGCCAGCTCAACAGGGGACTATGGC.